These 25 T cell receptor beta chains originate from one sample sequenced in a study of shared clonotypes between healthy human individuals. Measured with immunoSEQ multiplex PCR; TCRdb has only the in-frame clones, and not every one. The sample shows about 1 million clones, about 75% of them seen only once. Sequencing used memory CD4+ T cells sorted from blood. Subset defined: CD45RA-negative fraction. These receptors were taken from a man younger than 30 in good health.

Comments on this clone: The same CDR3 also results from other DNA sequences found in this sample. This chain connects TRBV5-1 to TRBJ2-2, with TRBD2 identical over 12 bases. CDR1 and CDR2 (germline): SGHRS, YFSETQ. The ends lost 2 bases at V and 0 bases at J; junction bases unmatched: 5. The CDR3 sequence is 18 residues long. The CDR3: CASSFGTSGRANTGELFF. The CDR3 DNA sequence: TGCGCCAGCAGCTTCGGGACTAGCGGGCGCGCGAACACCGGGGAGCTGTTTTTT.

In regard to this clone: Other nucleotide sequences from this sample produce the same CDR3. The V and J genes are TRBV30 and TRBJ1-3; TRBD1 agrees at 7 bases. Germline-derived CDR1 and CDR2 are GTSNPN and SVGIG (reference sequence). The CDR3 totals 13 residues. The J segment lost 4 bases and the V segment lost 5 bases, leaving 5 bases of the junction unmatched. CDR3 amino acids: CAWSTGNGNTIYF. CDR3 DNA: TGTGCCTGGTCGACAGGGAACGGAAACACCATATATTTT.

J is TRBJ1-2 and V is TRBV7-2; a weak D match, TRBD1 (5 bases). The germline CDR1 and CDR2 sequences are SGHTA and FQGNSA. V dropped 10 bases and J dropped 2 bases, with 20 bases sitting between them. This CDR3 is built from 15 residues. The CDR3, as DNA: TGTGCCAAAACTCTTATCGGGGGATCCAACTATGGCTACACCTTC. Its protein is CAKTLIGGSNYGYTF.

This clone was seen many times. J is TRBJ1-2 and V is TRBV6-1; D is unresolved. The CDR3 consists of 14 residues. Trimming removed 2 bases at V and 8 bases at J, with 15 bases between. Germline V gene sequence: CDR1 MNHNS, CDR2 SASEGT. The CDR3 sequence: CASSEHAAQAGYTF. DNA of the CDR3: TGTGCCAGCAGTGAACACGCCGCACAAGCAGGCTACACCTTC.

DNA for the CDR3: TGTGCCAGTAGGGAGAAGAGGTTGGGAGAGACCCAGTACTTC. The encoded protein is CASREKRLGETQYF. The rearrangement links TRBV19 to TRBJ2-5, with D unclear. The V and J ends lost 6 bases and 4 bases respectively, with 15 bases between them. Germline V lookup: CDR1 LNHDA, CDR2 SQIVND (reference sequence). The CDR3 loop spans 14 amino acids.

This sequence joins TRBV25-1 and TRBJ1-4; D ambiguous. The germline V gene encodes CDR1 MGHDK and CDR2 SYGVNS. The CDR3 has 15 residues. V was cut by 1 base and J by 6 bases, with 12 bases left in between. For the CDR3, the DNA is TGTGCCAGCAGTGAATCCCTCCCCCGGGATGAAAAACTGTTTTTT. This codes for CASSESLPRDEKLFF. The entire variable domain, with the rest obtained from reference TRBV25-1 and TRBJ1-4, is as follows: EADIYQTPRYLVIGTGKKITLECSQTMGHDKMYWYQQDPGMELHLIHYSYGVNSTEKGDLSSESTVSRIRTEHFPLTLESARPSHTSQYLCASSESLPRDEKLFFGSGTQLSVL.

On this clone: Other DNA sequences in the same sample also yield this CDR3. V usage is TRBV11-2 and J usage is TRBJ2-5, with D tentatively TRBD1 (6 bases). Germline V gene lookup returns CDR1 SGHAT and CDR2 FQNNGV. This CDR3 region has 14 residues. Deletions cut 5 bases from V and 2 bases from J, with 12 bases between. The CDR3 sequence: CASSPGTKQETQYF. CDR3 DNA sequence: TGTGCCAGCAGCCCAGGGACAAAGCAAGAGACCCAGTACTTC.

The table lists this clone with many counts. The gene calls are TRBV9 and TRBJ1-3; possible D gene TRBD1, 6 bases. The CDR3 totals 16 residues. V lost 0 bases and J 2 bases, leaving 12 bases between the germline ends. CDR1 and CDR2 (germline): SGDLS, YYNGEE. This chain's CDR3 is CASSVAGAGAGNTIYF. CDR3 in DNA: TGTGCCAGCAGCGTAGCGGGGGCAGGGGCTGGAAACACCATATATTTT.

This clone was counted a few times. The chain couples TRBV4-3 to TRBJ2-1; 7 bases are a match to TRBD2. CDR3 size: 16 residues. Germline V lookup: CDR1 LGHNA, CDR2 YSLEER. V was pared by 1 base and J by 8 bases, with 11 bases of the junction left unmatched. The CDR3 coding sequence is TGCGCCAGCAGCCAAGGGCGGGAGAGGGTCAGCGATGAGCAGTTCTTC. Translation gives CASSQGRERVSDEQFF.

This clone was observed a few times. The genes are TRBV18 and TRBJ1-3; TRBD1 matches 7 bases. The germline V gene encodes CDR1 KGHSH and CDR2 LQKENI. J was trimmed by 0 bases and V by 1 base; bases with no gene match: 9. This CDR3 has 18 residues. This chain's CDR3 is CASSPLPGQEGSGNTIYF. Here the CDR3 DNA reads TGTGCCAGCTCACCACTGCCTGGACAGGAAGGCTCTGGAAACACCATATATTTT.

The chain links TRBV9 to TRBJ1-1, with D unresolved. CDR1 is SGDLS and CDR2 is YYNGEE in the germline V gene. V was cut by 0 bases and J by 0 bases, with 9 bases left in between. This CDR3 has 15 amino acids. Written as DNA, the CDR3 is TGTGCCAGCAGCGTAGTAAGGGAATTGAACACTGAAGCTTTCTTT. It encodes CASSVVRELNTEAFF.

The genes are TRBV18 and TRBJ2-5, with D unresolved. V was shortened by 0 bases and J by 2 bases, with 10 bases between the two germline ends. Per germline, CDR1 KGHSH and CDR2 LQKENI. The CDR3 has 15 amino acids. The CDR3 reads CASSPPRRLQETQYF. CDR3 nucleotide sequence: TGTGCCAGCTCACCACCGAGGCGGCTACAAGAGACCCAGTACTTC.

The rearrangement links TRBV29-1 to TRBJ1-3, with 8 bases aligning to TRBD1. The CDR3 spans 11 residues. Germline assignment: CDR1 SQVTM and CDR2 ANQGSEA. Unmatched junction bases numbered 3, after V lost 6 bases and J lost 8 bases. Here the CDR3 reads CSVWTGHTIYF. The CDR3 nucleotides read TGCAGCGTCTGGACAGGGCACACCATATATTTT.

The gene calls are TRBV2 and TRBJ2-5; possible D gene TRBD1, 5 bases. V lost 6 bases to trimming and J lost 5 bases, with 16 bases between them. Per germline, CDR1 SNHLY and CDR2 FYNNEI. The CDR3 spans 14 residues. The CDR3 nucleotides read TGTGCCAGCAGGAATCTAGGGGATAGTGAGACCCAGTACTTC. As protein: CASRNLGDSETQYF.

This clone was found a few times. The rearrangement uses TRBV6-5 and TRBJ2-4, with D hard to call. The germline CDR1 and CDR2 sequences are MNHEY and SVGAGI. Trimming pared 8 bases from V and 8 bases from J, leaving 7 bases between. The CDR3 sequence is 10 residues long. CDR3 nucleotides: TGTGCCAGCGGGATAGACATTCAGTACTTC. Protein: CASGIDIQYF.

The chain recombines TRBV5-8 with TRBJ1-4, with D uncertain. Germline loops: CDR1 SGHTS, CDR2 YDEGEE. The CDR3 sequence is 14 residues long. The germline V and J ends were trimmed by 3 bases and 9 bases, with 15 bases remaining between them. CDR3 sequence: CASSSLFAAKKLFF. CDR3 bases: TGTGCCAGCAGCTCATTGTTTGCGGCGAAAAAACTGTTTTTT.

The gene calls are TRBV6-5 and TRBJ1-3, with D unclear. V dropped 5 bases and J dropped 4 bases, with 6 bases sitting between them. CDR3 length: 12 residues. Germline V gene sequence: CDR1 MNHEY, CDR2 SVGAGI. In nucleotides, the CDR3 is TGTGCCAGCAGTAAAAACGGAAACACCATATATTTT. It encodes CASSKNGNTIYF.

This chain connects TRBV15 to TRBJ2-5, with 13 bases that match TRBD2. CDR1 is LNHNV, CDR2 YYDKDF, per germline (reference sequence). The CDR3 extends over 20 amino acids. V shed 0 bases, J shed 0 bases, and the junction held 10 bases outside the gene matches. The chain's CDR3 is CATSRDQTSGRASYQETQYF. The CDR3 DNA is TGTGCCACCAGCAGAGACCAAACTAGCGGGAGGGCCTCGTACCAAGAGACCCAGTACTTC.

The chain joins TRBV2 to TRBJ1-1; D ambiguous. Germline values: CDR1 SNHLY, CDR2 FYNNEI. V lost 7 bases to trimming and J lost 1 base, with 10 bases between them. This CDR3 comprises 13 residues. Here the CDR3 DNA reads TGTGCCAGCACTCTCAGAGCGAACACTGAAGCTTTCTTT. Protein product: CASTLRANTEAFF.

This clone was recorded a few times. V is TRBV19 and J is TRBJ1-1, with D hard to call. CDR1 is LNHDA, CDR2 SQIVND, per germline (reference sequence). The V gene lost 5 bases and the J gene lost 1 base, with 14 bases spanning the gap. The CDR3 length is 15 residues. The CDR3 bases are TGTGCCAGTAGTCCCACCGTGGGAGCGAACACTGAAGCTTTCTTT. Protein product: CASSPTVGANTEAFF.

This clone came up once. This chain uses TRBV5-1 with TRBJ2-1, with D possibly being TRBD1 or TRBD2 (6 bases each). The CDR3 is made up of 12 amino acids. V lost 0 bases and J lost 12, with 10 bases in between. CDR1 and CDR2 (germline): SGHRS, YFSETQ. This chain's CDR3 is CASSLDREVQFF. The CDR3 DNA is TGCGCCAGCAGCTTGGACAGGGAGGTGCAGTTCTTC.

As regards this clone: A much larger clone lies a single base off, so this may be a read error. This same CDR3 is encoded by further DNA sequences in the sample. This chain connects TRBV28 to TRBJ2-3; unclear D gene. The CDR3 totals 12 residues. V was pared by 5 bases and J by 0 bases, with 3 bases between. The germline V gene encodes CDR1 MDHEN and CDR2 SYDVKM. Here the CDR3 reads CASSPSTDTQYF. The CDR3 region has the DNA TGTGCCAGCAGTCCCAGCACAGATACGCAGTATTTT.

This sequence joins TRBV30 and TRBJ2-7, with D possibly being TRBD1 (6 bases). Germline CDR1 is GTSNPN and CDR2 is SVGIG (reference sequence). There are 12 residues in the CDR3. The germline V and J ends were trimmed by 7 bases and 7 bases, with 17 bases remaining between them. CDR3 residues: CAYRVDLREQYF. CDR3 sequence (DNA): TGTGCCTACAGGGTTGACCTAAGGGAGCAGTACTTC.

V is TRBV5-4 and J is TRBJ1-1, with 8 bases matching TRBD1. V trimming: 4 bases; J trimming: 1 base; junction bases outside the gene matches: 9. This CDR3 region has 16 residues. From germline, CDR1 is SGHNT and CDR2 YYREEE (reference sequence). CDR3 sequence reads: CASSPSGGGGNTEAFF. In DNA form, the CDR3 reads TGTGCCAGCAGCCCTTCAGGGGGCGGGGGGAACACTGAAGCTTTCTTT.

This clone was seen once. The V call is TRBV5-4, the J call TRBJ1-2; D possibly corresponds to TRBD1 (5 bases). The CDR3 is 14 amino acids. V lost 4 bases, J lost 5 bases, and 15 bases lay in between. Germline V gene lookup returns CDR1 SGHNT and CDR2 YYREEE (reference sequence). CDR3 sequence (DNA): TGTGCCAGCAGCCCGGGGGACGGATGGTATGGCTACACCTTC. This sequence encodes CASSPGDGWYGYTF.